The clone carrying this T cell receptor (beta chain) is labeled as medium-sized. The antigen remains undetermined. This beta chain is a stray sequence in a library constructed for alpha chains; its clone size is not meaningful. This specimen comes from a study of spatial heterogeneity in lung cancer. Study in general: More beta-chain than alpha-chain sequences were consistently detected. Study-wide findings and caveats: Expanded intratumoral alpha and beta TCR counts tracked tumor mutation counts.

The time point here: sample taken at primary tumor resection. A total of around 67 untreated early-stage non-small cell lung cancer patients served as donors. TCRdb fed the 5' RACE reads into MiXCR, producing one record per CDR3 protein. The data hold fewer than 7,000 distinct CDR3 sequences, with roughly an eighth observed a single time. The TCR comes from a male donor with early-stage non-small cell lung cancer. The sample consisted of lung tumor tissue, taken at surgery.

The CDR3 protein is CSVVASGRGDEQYF. CDR3 sequence (DNA): TGCAGCGTTGTGGCTAGCGGGAGAGGCGACGAGCAGTACTTC. The chain uses TRBV29-1 and TRBJ2-7, with 10 positions matching TRBD2. This CDR3 comprises 14 residues. Germline V lookup: CDR1 SQVTM, CDR2 ANQGSEA. After removal of 4 bases from V and 5 bases from J, the junction contained 8 bases not matched to a gene.